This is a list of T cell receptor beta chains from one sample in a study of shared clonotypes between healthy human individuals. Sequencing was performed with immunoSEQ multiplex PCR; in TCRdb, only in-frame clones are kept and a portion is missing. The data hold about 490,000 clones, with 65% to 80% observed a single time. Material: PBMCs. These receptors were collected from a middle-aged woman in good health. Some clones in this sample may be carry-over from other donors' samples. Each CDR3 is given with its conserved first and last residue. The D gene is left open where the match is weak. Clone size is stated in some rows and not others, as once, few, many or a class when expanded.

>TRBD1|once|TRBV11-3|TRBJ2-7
CASSLGQGINEQYF
TGTGCCAGCAGCCTCGGACAGGGGATCAACGAGCAGTACTTC
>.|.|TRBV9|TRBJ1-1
CASSRGGGGTEAFF
TGTGCCAGCAGCCGGGGTGGGGGAGGAACTGAAGCTTTCTTT
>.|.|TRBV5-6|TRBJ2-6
CASSSRWSRSGANVLTF
TGTGCCAGCAGCTCGCGTTGGAGTCGCTCTGGGGCCAACGTCCTGACTTTC
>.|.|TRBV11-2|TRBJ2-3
CASSLEAHTDTQYF
TGTGCCAGCAGCTTAGAAGCCCACACAGATACGCAGTATTTT
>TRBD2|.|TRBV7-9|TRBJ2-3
CASSRGLATDTQYF
TGTGCCAGCAGCCGCGGACTAGCCACAGATACGCAGTATTTT
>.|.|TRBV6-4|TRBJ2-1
CASSPGTQGGEQFF
TGTGCCAGCAGTCCCGGGACCCAAGGGGGTGAGCAGTTCTTC
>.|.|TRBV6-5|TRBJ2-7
CASKLAGYWYF
TGTGCCAGCAAGCTCGCCGGATATTGGTACTTC
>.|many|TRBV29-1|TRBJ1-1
CSVEVVSTEAFF
TGCAGCGTTGAAGTGGTTTCTACTGAAGCTTTCTTT
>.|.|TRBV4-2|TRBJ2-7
CASSQVSGDYEQYF
TGTGCCAGCAGCCAAGTATCAGGGGACTACGAGCAGTACTTC
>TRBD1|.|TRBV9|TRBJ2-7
CASSADRGRLIYEQYF
TGTGCCAGCAGCGCGGACAGGGGGCGTCTTATCTACGAGCAGTACTTC
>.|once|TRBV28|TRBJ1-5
CASSPLERGNQPQHF
TGTGCCAGCAGTCCCCTTGAAAGGGGCAATCAGCCCCAGCATTTT
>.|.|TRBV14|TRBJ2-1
CASSQEVGYNEQFF
TGTGCCAGCAGCCAAGAAGTGGGATACAATGAGCAGTTCTTC
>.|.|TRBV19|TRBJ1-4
CASSDRSVATNEKLFF
TGTGCCAGTAGTGACAGAAGCGTTGCAACTAATGAAAAACTGTTTTTT
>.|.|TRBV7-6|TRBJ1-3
CASSSTGSGNTIYF
TGTGCCAGCAGCTCGACAGGATCTGGAAACACCATATATTTT
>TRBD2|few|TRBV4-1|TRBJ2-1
CASSPISGREMGNEQFF
TGCGCCAGCAGCCCAATTTCAGGGCGGGAGATGGGGAATGAGCAGTTCTTC
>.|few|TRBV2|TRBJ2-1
CASSGGPSSYNEQFF
TGTGCCAGCAGTGGGGGTCCGAGCTCCTACAATGAGCAGTTCTTC
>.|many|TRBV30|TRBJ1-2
CAWSLGRYGYTF
TGTGCCTGGAGCTTAGGACGGTATGGCTACACCTTC
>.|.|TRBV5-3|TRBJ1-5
CARSLDRGPQPQHF
TGTGCCAGAAGCTTGGATCGGGGTCCTCAGCCCCAGCATTTT
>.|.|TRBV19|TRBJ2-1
CASSIWLGVHNEQFF
TGTGCCAGTAGTATTTGGCTAGGGGTTCACAATGAGCAGTTCTTC
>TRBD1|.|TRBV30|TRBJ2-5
CAWSVGDRRQETQYF
TGTGCCTGGAGTGTCGGGGACAGGCGCCAAGAGACCCAGTACTTC